One sample yielded the 22 T cell receptor beta chains listed below, sequenced in a study of T cell changes during pregnancy in multiple sclerosis (dated by TCRdb to 2018 to 2020). The library was obtained by the immunoSEQ multiplex PCR assay. The immuneACCESS repertoire file appears here via TCRdb, limited to in-frame rearrangements. These files lack a portion of the clones; in checked studies, under half of the deficit traces to unresolved V genes, and the cause of the others is not known. This sample lists around 74,000 clones; less than 90% were detected once. Approximately 3.5% of the sample goes to the ten largest clones. The sequenced sample was peripheral blood, obtained before pregnancy. The receptor set was obtained from a female donor with multiple sclerosis, enrolled in a pregnancy study.

The chain uses TRBV6-6 and TRBJ2-7, with D possibly being TRBD2 (5 bases). V was pared by 4 bases and J by 4 bases, with 8 bases between. The CDR3 length is 12 residues. Per germline, CDR1 MNHNY and CDR2 SVGAGI (reference sequence). The chain's CDR3 is CASSSGSYEQYF. The CDR3, as DNA: TGTGCCAGCAGTTCGGGAAGTTACGAGCAGTACTTC.

The rearrangement links TRBV7-9 to TRBJ1-2, with 7 bases fitting TRBD1. J was trimmed by 5 bases and V by 3 bases; bases with no gene match: 6. Germline lookup yields CDR1 SEHNR and CDR2 FQNEAQ (reference sequence). The CDR3 has 14 residues. The CDR3 DNA follows: TGTGCCAGCAGCTTGGGGACAGACAATTATGGCTACACCTTC. Protein product: CASSLGTDNYGYTF. The variable domain in full, completed from reference TRBV7-9 and TRBJ1-2, reads DTGVSQNPRHKITKRGQNVTFRCDPISEHNRLYWYRQTLGQGPEFLTYFQNEAQLEKSRLLSDRFSAERPKGSFSTLEIQRTEQGDSAMYLCASSLGTDNYGYTFGSGTRLTVV.

Only one count was recorded for this clone. V usage is TRBV6-5 and J usage is TRBJ2-7, with 11 bases matching TRBD2. The CDR3 has 14 residues. Germline V gene sequence: CDR1 MNHEY, CDR2 SVGAGI. V was clipped by 4 bases and J by 7 bases; unmatched bases: 6. CDR3 coding DNA: TGTGCCAGCAGTTTTAGCGGGGGGGCTGGAGAGCAGTACTTC. Protein: CASSFSGGAGEQYF.

In DNA form, the CDR3 reads TGCGCCAGCAGCCAAGAGACCGGAGTAGCTAACTATGGCTACACCTTC. Amino acid sequence: CASSQETGVANYGYTF. The genes are TRBV4-3 and TRBJ1-2; D remains unclear. The CDR3 loop spans 16 amino acids. CDR1 is LGHNA, CDR2 YSLEER, per germline. Trimming removed 0 bases at V and 0 bases at J, with 11 bases between.

The chain combines TRBV7-3 with TRBJ2-1; 10 positions match TRBD2. Per the germline V gene, CDR1 is SGHTA and CDR2 is FQGTGA. This CDR3 contains 15 residues. The J segment lost 8 bases and the V segment lost 5 bases, leaving 9 bases of the junction unmatched. The CDR3 DNA sequence: TGTGCCAGCAGCATACAAGCGGGGGGGTGGGATGAGCAGTTCTTC. Translating gives CASSIQAGGWDEQFF. Together with reference TRBV7-3 and TRBJ2-1, the CDR3 gives the full variable domain: GAGVSQTPSNKVTEKGKYVELRCDPISGHTALYWYRQSLGQGPEFLIYFQGTGAADDSGLPNDRFFAVRPEGSVSTLKIQRTERGDSAVYLCASSIQAGGWDEQFFGPGTRLTVL.

The rearrangement links TRBV5-1 to TRBJ2-7, with TRBD1 matching over 8 bases. The CDR3 totals 15 residues. In germline, CDR1 is SGHRS, CDR2 YFSETQ. Unmatched junction bases numbered 11, after V lost 5 bases and J lost 4 bases. CDR3 residues: CASSPTGTGVYEQYF. The CDR3 coding sequence is TGCGCCAGCAGTCCTACCGGGACAGGAGTATACGAGCAGTACTTC. Full variable domain (missing parts from reference TRBV5-1 and TRBJ2-7): KAGVTQTPRYLIKTRGQQVTLSCSPISGHRSVSWYQQTPGQGLQFLFEYFSETQRNKGNFPGRFSGRQFSNSRSEMNVSTLELGDSALYLCASSPTGTGVYEQYFGPGTRLTVT.

The chain uses TRBV5-6 and TRBJ2-6, with 11 positions matching TRBD1. The V gene end was trimmed by 4 bases and the J gene end by 0 bases; junction bases not matched to a gene: 9. This CDR3 is 19 amino acids long. Germline loops: CDR1 SGHDT, CDR2 YYEEEE. The CDR3 nucleotides read TGTGCCAGCAGCCGTCTGGGGGGACAGGGGGGCTCTGGGGCCAACGTCCTGACTTTC. As protein: CASSRLGGQGGSGANVLTF.

The chain couples TRBV5-1 to TRBJ1-1; no reliable D call. Looked up from germline, CDR1 is SGHRS and CDR2 is YFSETQ. The CDR3 is 14 amino acids. Trimming cost V 0 bases and J 0 bases, with 6 bases left between them. The CDR3 loop is CASSLGHMNTEAFF. The CDR3 nucleotides are TGCGCCAGCAGCTTGGGGCACATGAACACTGAAGCTTTCTTT.

The rearrangement links TRBV6-5 to TRBJ1-2, with D tentatively TRBD1 (6 bases). Germline CDR1 is MNHEY and CDR2 is SVGAGI. The CDR3 runs to 13 residues. Trimming cost V 8 bases and J 0 bases, with 10 bases left between them. CDR3 protein: CASGEGANYGYTF. The CDR3 DNA is TGTGCCAGCGGAGAGGGGGCTAACTATGGCTACACCTTC.

The rearrangement links TRBV7-2 to TRBJ2-5; possible D gene TRBD1, 6 bases. Germline V gene data show CDR1 as SGHTA and CDR2 as FQGNSA. CDR3 length: 15 residues. V was clipped by 2 bases and J by 4 bases, with 14 bases between them. The CDR3 spells CASSLSGQRTETQYF. As DNA, the CDR3 is TGTGCCAGCAGCTTATCAGGACAGCGAACAGAGACCCAGTACTTC.

This clone was seen just once. The rearrangement joins TRBV5-1 to TRBJ2-1, with a possible D match to TRBD2 (6 bases). CDR1 and CDR2 from the germline V gene are SGHRS and YFSETQ. Deletions cut 4 bases from V and 8 bases from J, with 19 bases between. The CDR3 runs 15 residues. The DNA of the CDR3 is TGCGCCAGCAGCCCCGGGGCGGCGGGGCGCGATGAGCAGTTCTTC. Encoded protein: CASSPGAAGRDEQFF.

The CDR3 DNA follows: TGTGCCAGCAGCGAGACGGACTTTTCAATCTATGGCTACACCTTC. Translation: CASSETDFSIYGYTF. V is TRBV6-1 and J is TRBJ1-2; no firm D call. CDR1 and CDR2 from the germline V gene are MNHNS and SASEGT. This CDR3 comprises 15 residues. The V and J ends lost 6 bases and 4 bases respectively, with 18 bases between them.

The chain combines TRBV7-9 with TRBJ2-1; D possibly corresponds to TRBD1 (6 bases). V lost 3 bases and J 4 bases, leaving 13 bases between the germline ends. Germline CDR1 reads SEHNR; CDR2 reads FQNEAQ (reference sequence). The CDR3 totals 15 residues. The chain's CDR3 is CASSFSRTEYNEQFF. Written as DNA, the CDR3 is TGTGCCAGCAGCTTTTCCAGGACAGAGTACAATGAGCAGTTCTTC.

The chain joins TRBV6-6 to TRBJ1-2; 8 positions agree with TRBD1. Germline-derived CDR1 and CDR2 are MNHNY and SVGAGI (reference sequence). Losses at the gene ends were 5 bases for V and 0 bases for J; bases not matched to a gene: 2. The CDR3 loop spans 14 amino acids. The CDR3, as DNA: TGTGCCAGCAGTCGACAGGGGTCTAACTATGGCTACACCTTC. As protein: CASSRQGSNYGYTF.

V usage is TRBV5-1 and J usage is TRBJ2-2; D uncertain. Trimming took 1 base from V and 0 from J, leaving 7 bases between them. Germline lookup yields CDR1 SGHRS and CDR2 YFSETQ. This CDR3 spans 15 amino acids. The CDR3 region is CASSLQAPNTGELFF. The CDR3 DNA reads as TGCGCCAGCAGCTTGCAGGCACCGAACACCGGGGAGCTGTTTTTT.

The rearrangement joins TRBV4-2 to TRBJ2-3; TRBD1 might be the D (5 bases). V dropped 4 bases and J dropped 1 base, with 12 bases sitting between them. In germline, CDR1 is LGHNA, CDR2 YNFKEQ. This CDR3 contains 15 residues. CDR3 sequence reads: CASSPRQGGTDTQYF. The CDR3 DNA reads as TGTGCCAGCAGCCCTAGGCAGGGTGGCACAGATACGCAGTATTTT.

The chain carries TRBV12-5 and TRBJ2-7; 14 bases are shared with TRBD2. Trimming took 4 bases from V and 3 from J; bases not matched to a gene: 14. The CDR3 is 19 residues long. CDR1 LGHNT and CDR2 FRNRAP come from the germline V gene. The CDR3 nucleotides read TGTGCTAGTGGTTCGGTACCCGGGACTAGCGGGAGTCCCGACTACGAGCAGTACTTC. This encodes CASGSVPGTSGSPDYEQYF.

The J gene is TRBJ1-2, the V gene TRBV14; D not resolved. Germline V gives CDR1 SGHDN, CDR2 FVKESK. The CDR3 is 12 amino acids. V was shortened by 4 bases and J by 8 bases, with 11 bases between the two germline ends. The DNA of the CDR3 is TGTGCCAGCAGCCGAGATCGGGTCGGCTACACCTTC. As protein: CASSRDRVGYTF.

This clone was seen a handful of times. The chain is built from TRBV7-9 and TRBJ1-5; 7 bases match TRBD1. The CDR3 totals 18 residues. CDR1 is SEHNR, CDR2 FQNEAQ, per germline (reference sequence). Trimming took 1 base from V and 12 from J; bases not matched to a gene: 21. The CDR3 loop is CASSLVRLQGKSSELQHF. The DNA for the CDR3 is TGTGCCAGCAGCTTAGTACGTCTACAGGGGAAGTCATCAGAGCTCCAGCATTTT. The full variable domain, rest sourced from reference TRBV7-9 and TRBJ1-5, is DTGVSQNPRHKITKRGQNVTFRCDPISEHNRLYWYRQTLGQGPEFLTYFQNEAQLEKSRLLSDRFSAERPKGSFSTLEIQRTEQGDSAMYLCASSLVRLQGKSSELQHFGDGTRLSIL.

The chain employs TRBV5-1 and TRBJ2-3; 10 positions match TRBD2. Germline V gene lookup returns CDR1 SGHRS and CDR2 YFSETQ. The CDR3 covers 16 residues. Trimming at V came to 1 base and at J to 2 bases, leaving 4 bases not matched to a gene. CDR3 nucleotide sequence: TGCGCCAGCAGCTTGTTAGCGGGGGGACCCACAGATACGCAGTATTTT. Its protein is CASSLLAGGPTDTQYF.

The rearrangement joins TRBV4-3 to TRBJ2-2; 8 bases line up with TRBD2. V gave up 1 base and J gave up 7 bases; unmatched junction bases: 11. Germline CDR1 LGHNA, CDR2 YSLEER. The CDR3 extends over 17 amino acids. The CDR3 coding sequence is TGCGCCAGCAGCCAAGGGATTACGGGGGGGTTGGGCGGGGAGCTGTTTTTT. It is translated as CASSQGITGGLGGELFF.

The CDR3 reads CASSLGTGAEAFF. CDR3 nucleotide sequence: TGTGCCAGCAGCTTAGGGACAGGGGCTGAAGCTTTCTTT. The chain carries TRBV13 and TRBJ1-1, with 8 bases identical to TRBD1. V shed 0 bases and J 6 bases; nucleotides not matched to a gene: 0. The CDR3 length is 13 residues. The V gene's germline CDR1 is PRHDT and CDR2 FYEKMQ (reference sequence).